This TCR beta chain was obtained from a study of metastatic and nonmetastatic thyroid tumors. This clone was seen repeatedly, ten times or more. Patients underwent thyroid surgery, and none had received any treatment before it. V lost 6 bases and J lost 6, with 12 bases in between. The CDR3 totals 13 residues. Germline loops: CDR1 MNHNS, CDR2 SASEGT. TCRdb re-called the PCR reads with MiXCR. The sample lists tens of thousands of clones; under 15% were seen once. Sample: tumor tissue. This receptor was identified in a female donor with papillary thyroid cancer or a benign thyroid nodule (not recorded which). Some clones in this sample may be carry-over from other donors' samples. This chain links TRBV6-1 with TRBJ1-5, with D possibly TRBD1 on 6 matching bases. CDR3 loop: CASRQGTGQPQHF. The CDR3 nucleotides read TGTGCCAGCAGGCAGGGGACGGGTCAGCCCCAGCATTTT.